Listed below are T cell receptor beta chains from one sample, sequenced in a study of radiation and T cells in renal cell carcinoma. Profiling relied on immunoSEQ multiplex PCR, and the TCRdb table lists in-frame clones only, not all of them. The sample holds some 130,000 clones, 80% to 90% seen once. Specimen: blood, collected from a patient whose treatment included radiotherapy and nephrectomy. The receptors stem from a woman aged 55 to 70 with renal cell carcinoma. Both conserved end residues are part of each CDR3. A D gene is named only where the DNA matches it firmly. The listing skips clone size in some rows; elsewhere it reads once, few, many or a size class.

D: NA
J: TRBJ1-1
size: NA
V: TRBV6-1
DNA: TGTGCCAGCAGTGAAAGGCGGGGGGAAGCTTTCTTT
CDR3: CASSERRGEAFF

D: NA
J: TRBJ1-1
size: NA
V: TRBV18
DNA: TGTGCCAGCTCACCCCACAAGGACACTGAAGCTTTCTTT
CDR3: CASSPHKDTEAFF

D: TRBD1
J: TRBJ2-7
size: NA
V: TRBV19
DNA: TGTGCCAGTAGTACGCTACCCGGGACAGGGGACCACGAGCAGTACTTC
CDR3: CASSTLPGTGDHEQYF

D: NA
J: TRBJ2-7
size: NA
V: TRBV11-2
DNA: TGTGCCAGCAGCTTTACAATACAGGGATACGAGCAGTACTTC
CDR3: CASSFTIQGYEQYF

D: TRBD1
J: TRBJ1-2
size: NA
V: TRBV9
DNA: TGTGCCAGCAGCGCCCGACAGGGGGTATCACATGGCTACACCTTC
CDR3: CASSARQGVSHGYTF

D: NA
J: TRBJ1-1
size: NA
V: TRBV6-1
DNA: TGTGCCAGCAGTCTCGCCAACACCGCCAACACTGAAGCTTTCTTT
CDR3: CASSLANTANTEAFF

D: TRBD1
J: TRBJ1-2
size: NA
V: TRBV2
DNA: TGTGCCAGCAGTGAACACCGGGACAGGGGTGTCTATGGCTACACCTTC
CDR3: CASSEHRDRGVYGYTF

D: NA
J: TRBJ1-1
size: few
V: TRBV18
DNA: TGTGCCAGCTCACCATTGGGGACTGAAGCTTTCTTT
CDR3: CASSPLGTEAFF

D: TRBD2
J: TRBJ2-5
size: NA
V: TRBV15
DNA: TGTGCCACCAGCAGATCCAGACTAGCGGGAGGAGAGACCCAGTACTTC
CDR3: CATSRSRLAGGETQYF

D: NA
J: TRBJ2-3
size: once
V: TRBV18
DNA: TGTGCCAGCTCAAGTGCCAACACAGATACGCAGTATTTT
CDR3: CASSSANTDTQYF

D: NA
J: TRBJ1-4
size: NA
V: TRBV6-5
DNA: TGTGCCAGCAGTAATACAGGGACCAATGAAAAACTGTTTTTT
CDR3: CASSNTGTNEKLFF

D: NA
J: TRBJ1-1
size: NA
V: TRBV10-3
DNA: TGTGCCACCTCCTTGCAGGAGGGGACTGAAGCTTTCTTT
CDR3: CATSLQEGTEAFF

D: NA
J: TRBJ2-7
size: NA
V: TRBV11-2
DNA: TGTGCCAGCAGCTTAGTAGGCGGTGGGGCCTCCTACGAGCAGTACTTC
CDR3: CASSLVGGGASYEQYF

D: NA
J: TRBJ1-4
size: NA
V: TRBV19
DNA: TGTGCCAGTAGTAGTCGTCCCTCGGAAGAAAAACTGTTTTTT
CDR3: CASSSRPSEEKLFF

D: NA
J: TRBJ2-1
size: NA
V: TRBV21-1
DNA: TGTGCCAGCGTTCATAGCGGGCCCCAATTTGATGAGCAGTTCTTC
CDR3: CASVHSGPQFDEQFF

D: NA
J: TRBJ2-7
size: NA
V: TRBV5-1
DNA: TGCGCCAGCAGCTTGGAAAGGACACCCTACGAGCAGTACTTC
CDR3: CASSLERTPYEQYF

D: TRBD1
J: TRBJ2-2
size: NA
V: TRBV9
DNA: TGTGCCAGCTCTTCCGGGACAGGTTTATTCGGGGAGCTGTTTTTT
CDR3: CASSSGTGLFGELFF

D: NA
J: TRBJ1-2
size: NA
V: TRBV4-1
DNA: TGCGCCAGCAGCCAAGGGGGGGAGATCTATGGCTACACCTTC
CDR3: CASSQGGEIYGYTF

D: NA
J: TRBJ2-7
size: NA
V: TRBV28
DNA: TGTGCCAGCCGGACAATCTCCTACGAGCAGTACTTC
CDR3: CASRTISYEQYF

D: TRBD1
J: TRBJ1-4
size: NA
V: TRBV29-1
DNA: TGCAGCGTTGGACAGGGCCGGGAAAAACTGTTTTTT
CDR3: CSVGQGREKLFF

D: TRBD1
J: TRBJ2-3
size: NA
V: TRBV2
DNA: TGTGCCAGCACTATCGAGCCGGGACAGGGGAGCACAGATACGCAGTATTTT
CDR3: CASTIEPGQGSTDTQYF

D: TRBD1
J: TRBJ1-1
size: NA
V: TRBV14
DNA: TGTGCCAGCAGACCGACAGGGAGTTACACTGAAGCTTTCTTT
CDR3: CASRPTGSYTEAFF

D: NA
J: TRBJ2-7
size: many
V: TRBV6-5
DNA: TGTGCCAGCAGTTACAATCGGGCTCAGGCCTACGAGCAGTACTTC
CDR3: CASSYNRAQAYEQYF

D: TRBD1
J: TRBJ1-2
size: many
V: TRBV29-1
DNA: TGCAGCACCCGGACAGGCGAAGATGGCTACACCTTC
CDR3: CSTRTGEDGYTF

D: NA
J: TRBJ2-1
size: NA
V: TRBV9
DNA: TGTGCCAGCAGCGTGGGGGCGCCGGGAAATGAGCAGTTCTTC
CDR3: CASSVGAPGNEQFF

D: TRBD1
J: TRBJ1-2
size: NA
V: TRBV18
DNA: TGTGCCAGCTCACCCGGGACAGGGAACTATGGCTACACCTTC
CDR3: CASSPGTGNYGYTF

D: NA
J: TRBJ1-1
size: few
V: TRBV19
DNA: TGTGCCAGTAGTATAGTGAGGAACACTGAAGCTTTCTTT
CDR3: CASSIVRNTEAFF

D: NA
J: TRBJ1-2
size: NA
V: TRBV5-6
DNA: TGTGCCAGCAGCCCCACAGGGTTTTACGGCTACACCTTC
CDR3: CASSPTGFYGYTF

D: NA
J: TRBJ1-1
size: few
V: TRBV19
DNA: TGTGCCACCGCGGGGGGCACTGAAGCTTTCTTT
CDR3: CATAGGTEAFF

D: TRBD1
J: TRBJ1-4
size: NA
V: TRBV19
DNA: TGTGCCAGTACCTCTGACAGGGTGAATGAAAAACTGTTTTTT
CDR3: CASTSDRVNEKLFF

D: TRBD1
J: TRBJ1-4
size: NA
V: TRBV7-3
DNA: TGTGCCAGCAGCTACGGACAGGGAGTTCGGGAAAAACTGTTTTTT
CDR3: CASSYGQGVREKLFF

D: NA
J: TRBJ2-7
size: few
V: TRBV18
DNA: TGTGCCAGCTCACCCGTAGCGGTCCCGGGAGAGCAGTACTTC
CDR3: CASSPVAVPGEQYF

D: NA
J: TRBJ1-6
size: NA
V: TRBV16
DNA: TGTGCCAGCAGCCCCCGACCGGCCTACAATTCACCCCTCCACTTT
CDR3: CASSPRPAYNSPLHF

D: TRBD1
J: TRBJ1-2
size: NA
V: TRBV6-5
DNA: TGTGCCAGCAGTTACACTTGGACAGGGGAAGAGTCTGGCTACACCTTC
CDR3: CASSYTWTGEESGYTF

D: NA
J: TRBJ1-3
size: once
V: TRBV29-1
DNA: TGCAGCGTTGTTCGTCTGGGTCCTCGAGACACCATATATTTT
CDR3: CSVVRLGPRDTIYF